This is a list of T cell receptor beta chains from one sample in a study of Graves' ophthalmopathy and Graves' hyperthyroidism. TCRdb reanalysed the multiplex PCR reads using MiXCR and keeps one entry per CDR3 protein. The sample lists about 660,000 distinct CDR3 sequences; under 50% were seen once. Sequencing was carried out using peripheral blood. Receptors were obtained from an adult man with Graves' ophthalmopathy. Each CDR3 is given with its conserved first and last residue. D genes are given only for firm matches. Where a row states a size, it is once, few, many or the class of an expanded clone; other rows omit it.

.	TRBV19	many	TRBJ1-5	TGTGCCAGTAGTATGGGGGGGGATCAGCCCCAGCATTTT	CASSMGGDQPQHF
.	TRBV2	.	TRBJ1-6	TGTGCCAGCAGTGAAGCTGGGCAGGCCAATTCACCCCTCCACTTT	CASSEAGQANSPLHF
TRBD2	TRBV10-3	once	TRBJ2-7	TGTGCCACGTCGGGAGGGCCCTACGAGCAGTACTTC	CATSGGPYEQYF
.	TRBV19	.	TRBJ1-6	TGTGCCAGTAGTACCGCCCGTGGCCGTAATTCACCCCTCCACTTT	CASSTARGRNSPLHF
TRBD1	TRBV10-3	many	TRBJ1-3	TGTGCCAGCAGGGACAGGACCTTTGGAAACACCATATATTTT	CASRDRTFGNTIYF
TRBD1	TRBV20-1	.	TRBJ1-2	TGCAGTGCTCGACAGGGAGTGGACTATGGCTACACCTTC	CSARQGVDYGYTF
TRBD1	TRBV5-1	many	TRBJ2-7	TGCGCCAGCACACCGGGACAGGGGGCCTACGAGCAGTACTTC	CASTPGQGAYEQYF
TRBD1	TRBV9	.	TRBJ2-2	TGTGCCAGCAGCTATCACAGGGGACAGGGGGCGAAGACCGGGGAGCTGTTTTTT	CASSYHRGQGAKTGELFF
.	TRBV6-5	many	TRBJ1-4	TGTGCCAGCAGGACACCCGGTCATGAAAAACTGTTTTTT	CASRTPGHEKLFF
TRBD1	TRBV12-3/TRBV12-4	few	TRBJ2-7	TGTGCCAGCAGGGGACAGGGAGGATTTCGCGAGCAGTACTTC	CASRGQGGFREQYF
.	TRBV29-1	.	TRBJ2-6	TGCAGCGTTGAGGAACAGGGCGGCACCGGGGCCAACGTCCTGACTTTC	CSVEEQGGTGANVLTF